This paragraph covers one T cell receptor (beta chain) sequence. The sample comes from a study of sequential checkpoint blockade in melanoma. Treatment denoted: randomized to nivolumab then ipilimumab (arm A) or the reverse (arm B). Repertoires were generated with immunoSEQ multiplex PCR, while TCRdb's copy carries only in-frame clones and drops some. This table has approximately 4,900 clones, roughly a third appearing once. This receptor was taken from a human donor with melanoma. Sequencing was performed on tumor tissue (inferred from file names), taken from a patient given nivolumab and ipilimumab in sequence.

The CDR3 DNA follows: TGTGCCACCGAGGGGGCCAGAGGGAGGGGAAATCAGCCCCAGCATTTT. Amino acids: CATEGARGRGNQPQHF. V and J are TRBV19 and TRBJ1-5; TRBD1 matches at 7 bases. This CDR3 contains 16 residues. Losses at the gene ends were 10 bases for V and 4 bases for J; bases not matched to a gene: 16. The germline CDR1 and CDR2 sequences are LNHDA and SQIVND (reference sequence).